These 29 T cell receptor beta chains came from one sample sequenced in a study of OX40 agonist ivuxolimab in advanced cancers. Preparation of the library involved the immunoSEQ multiplex PCR assay. TCRdb obtained this table from immuneACCESS and retained in-frame rearrangements with V and J assigned. These tables miss some clones; where compared with another copy, unresolved V genes account for less than half of the shortfall, and the remainder is unexplained. The sample table shows tens of thousands of clones, and roughly nine tenths are seen once. The ten largest clones add up to approximately 0.3% of the sample. The material sequenced was CD4+ or CD8+ T cells sorted from blood, taken in a trial of the OX40 agonist ivuxolimab. The receptor source for this set is an adult with an advanced solid tumor such as melanoma, head and neck, liver or kidney cancer.

The rearrangement links TRBV6-1 to TRBJ2-1; D is ambiguous. The CDR3 has 14 residues. V lost 2 bases, J lost 4 bases, and 9 bases lay in between. CDR1 is MNHNS, CDR2 SASEGT, per germline. The CDR3, as DNA: TGTGCCAGCAGTGAATCGACTGCATACAATGAGCAGTTCTTC. Protein: CASSESTAYNEQFF.

This clone turned up a few times. The V and J genes are TRBV7-2 and TRBJ2-7; 11 nucleotides line up with TRBD1. Germline trimming cut 3 bases from V and 6 bases from J; bases unmatched to any gene: 7. Germline CDR1 and CDR2: SGHTA and FQGNSA. The CDR3 spans 15 residues. The CDR3 nucleotides read TGTGCCAGCAGCTTGGCAGGACAGGGGGCGTCCGAGCAGTACTTC. Its translation: CASSLAGQGASEQYF.

The chain recombines TRBV5-1 with TRBJ1-4, with 7 nucleotides matching TRBD1. Germline assignment: CDR1 SGHRS and CDR2 YFSETQ. Trimming cost V 0 bases and J 6 bases; bases outside gene matches: 5. The CDR3 consists of 15 residues. CDR3 DNA sequence: TGCGCCAGCAGCTTGGAAGGGGGCGCCGATGAAAAACTGTTTTTT. It is translated as CASSLEGGADEKLFF.

The J gene is TRBJ1-4, the V gene TRBV6-1; D is possibly TRBD1 (5 bases). Germline CDR1 is MNHNS and CDR2 is SASEGT. This CDR3 region has 14 residues. Trimming removed 2 bases at V and 8 bases at J, with 12 bases between. The CDR3 reads CASSERGLGEKLFF. Written as DNA, the CDR3 is TGTGCCAGCAGTGAAAGGGGACTTGGGGAAAAACTGTTTTTT.

This clone was seen once. This rearrangement joins TRBV15 to TRBJ2-4; D possibly uses TRBD1 or TRBD2 (5 bases each). Germline V gene lookup returns CDR1 LNHNV and CDR2 YYDKDF (reference sequence). The V and J ends lost 3 bases and 6 bases respectively, with 9 bases between them. The CDR3 has 13 amino acids. This chain's CDR3 is CATSSGDRNIQYF. CDR3 coding DNA: TGTGCCACCAGCAGTGGGGACCGAAACATTCAGTACTTC.

The chain combines TRBV7-2 with TRBJ2-2; D gene unclear. V shed 5 bases and J shed 5 bases, with 9 bases lying between them. Per the germline V gene, CDR1 is SGHTA and CDR2 is FQGNSA. CDR3 size: 13 residues. CDR3 in DNA: TGTGCCAGCAGCATCCAAGGAACCGGGGAGCTGTTTTTT. The encoded protein is CASSIQGTGELFF.

The CDR3, as DNA: TGTGCCAGCAGCGTTGGGGTTGCGGGGCACACAGATACGCAGTATTTT. Amino acid sequence: CASSVGVAGHTDTQYF. This rearrangement joins TRBV5-8 to TRBJ2-3; D is perhaps TRBD2 (6 bases). The germline CDR1 and CDR2 sequences are SGHTS and YDEGEE. This CDR3 is 16 amino acids long. The V end lost 4 bases, the J end lost 2 bases, and 17 bases lay between the germline ends.

The chain links TRBV9 to TRBJ1-2, with D perhaps TRBD1 (6 bases). Trimming took 0 bases from V and 6 from J, leaving 15 bases between them. The CDR3 spans 15 residues. CDR1 and CDR2 (germline): SGDLS, YYNGEE. For the CDR3, the DNA is TGTGCCAGCAGCGTAGGGGGGGCTGGACTAGATGGCTACACCTTC. Amino acids: CASSVGGAGLDGYTF. The variable domain in full, with the rest retrieved from reference TRBV9 and TRBJ1-2, is DSGVTQTPKHLITATGQRVTLRCSPRSGDLSVYWYQQSLDQGLQFLIQYYNGEERAKGNILERFSAQQFPDLHSELNLSSLELGDSALYFCASSVGGAGLDGYTFGSGTRLTVV.

The rearrangement links TRBV9 to TRBJ1-1; 8 nucleotides align to TRBD1. The CDR3 spans 17 residues. Germline loops: CDR1 SGDLS, CDR2 YYNGEE. V lost 4 bases and J lost 1; bases outside the gene matches: 12. This CDR3 is CASSLTSNRGENTEAFF. In nucleotides, the CDR3 is TGTGCCAGCAGCCTAACTTCTAACAGGGGGGAGAACACTGAAGCTTTCTTT.

A single count supports this clone. The chain couples TRBV18 to TRBJ1-2, with D maybe TRBD1 (5 bases). Between the trimmed V and J ends, which lost 3 bases and 5 bases, there was a span of 22 bases. Germline values: CDR1 KGHSH, CDR2 LQKENI. The CDR3 has 17 amino acids. The CDR3 loop is CASSPQGPRTTWYGYTF. CDR3 sequence (DNA): TGTGCCAGCTCACCCCAGGGACCCCGGACAACATGGTATGGCTACACCTTC.

CDR3 region: CASSPVSVGRETQYF. CDR3 nucleotide sequence: TGTGCCAGCAGTCCCGTTAGTGTAGGTCGGGAGACCCAGTACTTC. The V and J genes are TRBV6-5 and TRBJ2-5; no firm D call. The CDR3 sequence is 15 residues long. Deletions cut 5 bases from V and 5 bases from J, with 18 bases between. Germline CDR1 MNHEY, CDR2 SVGAGI.

This chain links TRBV7-2 with TRBJ2-5; D remains unclear. This CDR3 contains 14 residues. Looked up from germline, CDR1 is SGHTA and CDR2 is FQGNSA. V lost 5 bases to trimming and J lost 5 bases, with 15 bases between them. The CDR3 region has the DNA TGTGCCAGCAGCCCCCCCGAGTCTATGGAGACCCAGTACTTC. It translates to CASSPPESMETQYF.

The chain links TRBV2 to TRBJ1-4, with TRBD1 as a possible D gene (6 bases). Germline CDR1 is SNHLY and CDR2 is FYNNEI. The CDR3 covers 14 residues. With 2 bases removed from V and 6 bases from J, the gap between germline ends came to 10 bases. The chain's CDR3 is CASSERGRDEKLFF. The CDR3 coding sequence is TGTGCCAGCAGTGAACGGGGGCGGGATGAAAAACTGTTTTTT.

In this sample, this clone turned up a few times. The V call is TRBV19, the J call TRBJ1-1; the match to TRBD1 covers 7 bases. V lost 5 bases, J lost 1 base, and 7 bases stayed unmatched. From germline, CDR1 is LNHDA and CDR2 SQIVND (reference sequence). This CDR3 contains 15 residues. The CDR3 loop reads CASSVSGTANTEAFF. Written as DNA, the CDR3 is TGTGCCAGTAGTGTATCCGGGACAGCGAACACTGAAGCTTTCTTT.

This chain links TRBV6-6 with TRBJ2-7, with TRBD1 matching over 7 bases. Per germline, CDR1 MNHNY and CDR2 SVGAGI (reference sequence). Germline trimming cut 4 bases from V and 1 base from J; bases unmatched to any gene: 1. This CDR3 region has 13 residues. The CDR3 sequence: CASSSDRSYEQYF. The DNA of the CDR3 is TGTGCCAGCAGTTCGGACAGGTCCTACGAGCAGTACTTC.

The J gene is TRBJ2-2, the V gene TRBV5-1; possible D gene TRBD2, 6 bases. Germline V lookup: CDR1 SGHRS, CDR2 YFSETQ. The CDR3 has 14 residues. Trimming stripped 7 bases from V and 2 bases from J, with 12 bases between. In nucleotides, the CDR3 is TGCGCCAGCGGGGGGTCAGTTAACACCGGGGAGCTGTTTTTT. This encodes CASGGSVNTGELFF.

This chain uses TRBV4-1 with TRBJ2-7; the match to TRBD1 covers 7 bases. Germline-derived CDR1 and CDR2 are MGHRA and YSYEKL. The CDR3 runs 20 residues. Trimming at V came to 0 bases and at J to 0 bases, leaving 17 bases not matched to a gene. The CDR3 is CASSQDPSGTAVPRSYEQYF. CDR3 bases: TGCGCCAGCAGCCAAGACCCCTCCGGGACAGCCGTCCCCCGCTCCTACGAGCAGTACTTC.

The gene calls are TRBV9 and TRBJ2-3; TRBD1 agrees at 7 bases. Trimming at V came to 3 bases and at J to 1 base, leaving 14 bases not matched to a gene. From germline, CDR1 is SGDLS and CDR2 YYNGEE. This CDR3 contains 18 residues. CDR3: CASSGGGQAPQGTDTQYF. CDR3 in DNA: TGTGCCAGCAGCGGTGGAGGACAGGCACCTCAAGGCACAGATACGCAGTATTTT.

The V gene is TRBV7-2, the J gene TRBJ2-1; D gene unclear. This CDR3 has 14 amino acids. CDR1 SGHTA and CDR2 FQGNSA come from the germline V gene. With 3 bases removed from V and 4 bases from J, the gap between germline ends came to 10 bases. The DNA for the CDR3 is TGTGCCAGCAGCTTTGGGCCCCAGTACAATGAGCAGTTCTTC. It encodes CASSFGPQYNEQFF.

The rearrangement links TRBV2 to TRBJ2-1, with 8 bases fitting TRBD1. V lost 5 bases and J lost 9; bases outside the gene matches: 9. Germline V gives CDR1 SNHLY, CDR2 FYNNEI. The CDR3 spans 14 residues. The DNA of the CDR3 is TGTGCCAGCAGTTTGGGACAGGCTGTGGCTGAGCAGTTCTTC. Amino acid sequence: CASSLGQAVAEQFF.

The chain has TRBV7-8 and TRBJ2-5; D not resolved. The V and J ends lost 5 bases and 5 bases respectively, with 9 bases between them. Germline loops: CDR1 SGHVS, CDR2 FQNEAQ. The CDR3 extends over 12 amino acids. The CDR3 loop reads CASSILGETQYF. The CDR3 DNA sequence: TGTGCCAGCAGCATCCTTGGGGAGACCCAGTACTTC.

In DNA form, the CDR3 reads TGCGCCAGCAGCTCACAACCCTACGAGCAGTACTTC. It is translated as CASSSQPYEQYF. The chain uses TRBV5-1 and TRBJ2-7; unclear D gene. The CDR3 extends over 12 amino acids. CDR1 is SGHRS, CDR2 YFSETQ, per germline. The V gene lost 3 bases and the J gene lost 2 bases, with 6 bases spanning the gap. Based on the CDR3 plus reference TRBV5-1 and TRBJ2-7, the full variable domain is KAGVTQTPRYLIKTRGQQVTLSCSPISGHRSVSWYQQTPGQGLQFLFEYFSETQRNKGNFPGRFSGRQFSNSRSEMNVSTLELGDSALYLCASSSQPYEQYFGPGTRLTVT.

V usage is TRBV5-3 and J usage is TRBJ1-2, with a weak D call TRBD1 (5 bases). TRBV5-3 is an ORF; its function is uncertain. V was cut by 3 bases and J by 6 bases, with 15 bases left in between. The CDR3 has 14 amino acids. DNA of the CDR3: TGTGCCAGAAGCTCCGCTCCCTGGGGACATGGCTACACCTTC. Translated: CARSSAPWGHGYTF.

The V and J genes are TRBV2 and TRBJ2-7; D call uncertain. Germline V gives CDR1 SNHLY, CDR2 FYNNEI. V shed 3 bases and J shed 0 bases, with 15 bases lying between them. The CDR3 length is 16 residues. The CDR3 DNA sequence: TGTGCCAGCAGTGATTTCCACCGGGCCAGCTCCTACGAGCAGTACTTC. This encodes CASSDFHRASSYEQYF.

This sequence joins TRBV19 and TRBJ1-4; D not resolved. Germline V gene sequence: CDR1 LNHDA, CDR2 SQIVND (reference sequence). The CDR3 totals 14 residues. V gave up 3 bases and J gave up 8 bases, with 13 bases separating them. The CDR3 coding sequence is TGTGCCAGTAGTATCAGCCCAGGTAGAGAAAAACTGTTTTTT. It translates to CASSISPGREKLFF.

The genes are TRBV6-1 and TRBJ1-1, with 7 nucleotides matching TRBD1. V shed 1 base and J 10 bases; nucleotides not matched to a gene: 6. The germline CDR1 and CDR2 sequences are MNHNS and SASEGT. This CDR3 region has 13 residues. The CDR3 nucleotides read TGTGCCAGCAGTGAAGGACAGGGTACGCTAGCTTTCTTT. As protein: CASSEGQGTLAFF.

This chain links TRBV7-8 with TRBJ2-1, with 8 positions matching TRBD2. The V gene's germline CDR1 is SGHVS and CDR2 FQNEAQ. This CDR3 is 16 amino acids long. V lost 10 bases and J lost 6; bases outside the gene matches: 17. CDR3 nucleotides: TGTGCCACCTCGCCTCAAGGCGGGGGGACGGGCAATGAGCAGTTCTTC. Amino acids: CATSPQGGGTGNEQFF.

This CDR3 is CASSLAGQDWDYGYTF. CDR3 in DNA: TGTGCCAGCAGCTTGGCGGGACAAGACTGGGACTATGGCTACACCTTC. V gene TRBV5-6 combines with J gene TRBJ1-2; tentatively, D is TRBD1 (6 bases). Germline V CDR1 and CDR2: SGHDT, YYEEEE. The CDR3 loop spans 16 amino acids. V dropped 0 bases and J dropped 3 bases, with 15 bases sitting between them.

The chain links TRBV9 to TRBJ2-5; 8 bases agree with TRBD1. This CDR3 is 15 amino acids long. Germline V lookup: CDR1 SGDLS, CDR2 YYNGEE. V dropped 4 bases and J dropped 0; count of bases not matched to a gene: 5. CDR3 sequence: CASSTRTGYQETQYF. The CDR3, as DNA: TGTGCCAGCAGCACCCGGACAGGGTACCAAGAGACCCAGTACTTC.